The present T cell receptor beta chain was sequenced within a study of identical twins. In TCRdb, the 5' RACE reads were re-called with MiXCR into one record per CDR3 protein. The profile shows about 660,000 distinct CDR3 sequences, around 8.3% of them singletons. There are a few counts of this clonotype. This CDR3 region has 16 residues. CDR1 is SGHTA, CDR2 FQGNSA, per germline. After removal of 1 base from V and 0 bases from J, the junction contained 2 bases not matched to a gene. This sample was also put to use in a study of yellow fever vaccine responses in identical twins.

The clonotype originates from a woman aged 18 to 35 in good health. The source material was PBMCs. This sequence joins TRBV7-2 and TRBJ2-5; 10 nucleotides agree with TRBD1. The CDR3 loop reads CASSLGGQGYQETQYF. CDR3 sequence (DNA): TGTGCCAGCAGCTTAGGGGGACAGGGGTACCAAGAGACCCAGTACTTC. Variable domain in full (rest from reference TRBV7-2 and TRBJ2-5): GAGVSQSPSNKVTEKGKDVELRCDPISGHTALYWYRQSLGQGLEFLIYFQGNSAPDKSGLPSDRFSAERTGGSVSTLTIQRTQQEDSAVYLCASSLGGQGYQETQYFGPGTRLLVL.